The entry that follows covers one T cell receptor (beta chain) sequence. This record comes from a study of blood T cell repertoires in COVID-19. Turning to the study itself: PBMCs, B-cell-depleted T cells, or T cells provided the cDNA or gDNA that made up the material.

In the authors' workflow: Amplification from reference gene primers served as the basis for estimated nucleated cell counts. The assay was immunoSEQ multiplex PCR, and TCRdb's table has in-frame clones only and misses some. V and J calls and clone size are given by that table; D and trimming were obtained from the DNA. The profile shows about 200,000 clones, around 86% of them singletons. CDR1 and CDR2 (germline): MRHNA, SNTAGT. The CDR3 is 13 amino acids. Trimming shortened V by 0 bases and J by 12 bases, and 12 bases separated the two germline ends. The sequenced sample consisted of peripheral blood. The sequence derives from a man younger than 40 who had recovered from COVID-19. This sequence joins TRBV6-4 and TRBJ2-1, with D maybe TRBD2 (5 bases). CDR3: CASSDSASGRQFF. In nucleotides, the CDR3 is TGTGCCAGCAGTGACTCGGCCTCGGGGAGGCAGTTCTTC.